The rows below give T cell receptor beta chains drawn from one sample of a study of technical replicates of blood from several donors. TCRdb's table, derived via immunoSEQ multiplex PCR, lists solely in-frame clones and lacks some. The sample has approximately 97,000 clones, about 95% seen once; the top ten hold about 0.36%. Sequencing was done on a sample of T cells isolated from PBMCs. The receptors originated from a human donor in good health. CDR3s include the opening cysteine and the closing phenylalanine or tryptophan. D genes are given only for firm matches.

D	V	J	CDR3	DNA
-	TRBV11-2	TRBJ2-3	CASSLDLWGADTQYF	TGTGCCAGCAGCTTAGATCTTTGGGGCGCAGATACGCAGTATTTT
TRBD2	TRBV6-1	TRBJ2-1	CASSVLAGGNDEQFF	TGTGCCAGCAGTGTTCTAGCGGGAGGGAATGATGAGCAGTTCTTC
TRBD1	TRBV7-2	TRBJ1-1	CASSLRGLSEAFF	TGTGCCAGCAGCTTAAGGGGGCTGTCTGAAGCTTTCTTT
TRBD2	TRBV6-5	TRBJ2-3	CASSINGRAGDTQYF	TGTGCCAGCAGCATAAACGGGAGGGCGGGGGATACGCAGTATTTT
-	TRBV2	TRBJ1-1	CASSEVYDRNTEAFF	TGTGCCAGCAGTGAAGTCTATGACAGGAACACTGAAGCTTTCTTT
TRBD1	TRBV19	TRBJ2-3	CASQQGPAGDTQYF	TGTGCCAGTCAACAGGGGCCAGCTGGGGATACGCAGTATTTT
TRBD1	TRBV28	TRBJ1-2	CASSPAGQGHGYTF	TGTGCCAGCAGTCCAGCGGGACAGGGGCATGGCTACACCTTC
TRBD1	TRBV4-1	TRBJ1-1	CASSHTGDGEAFF	TGCGCCAGCAGCCATACAGGGGACGGTGAAGCTTTCTTT
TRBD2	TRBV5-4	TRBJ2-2	CASSQGPSGAGTGELFF	TGTGCCAGCAGCCAAGGGCCTAGCGGGGCGGGGACCGGGGAGCTGTTTTTT
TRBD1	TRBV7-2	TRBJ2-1	CASSLVGQGSNEQFF	TGTGCCAGCAGCTTAGTAGGACAGGGAAGCAATGAGCAGTTCTTC
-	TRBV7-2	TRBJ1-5	CASSPMLGANQPQHF	TGTGCCAGCAGCCCAATGCTGGGGGCCAATCAGCCCCAGCATTTT
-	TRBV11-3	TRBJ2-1	CASSSGLRSSNEQFF	TGTGCCAGCAGCTCAGGGCTTCGGTCAAGCAATGAGCAGTTCTTC
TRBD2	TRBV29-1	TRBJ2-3	CSVWDSGLAADTQYF	TGCAGCGTTTGGGATTCGGGACTAGCGGCGGATACGCAGTATTTT
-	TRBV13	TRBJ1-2	CASSLGSPPLYGYTF	TGTGCCAGCAGCTTAGGGAGTCCCCCCTTATATGGCTACACCTTC
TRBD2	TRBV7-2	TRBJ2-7	CASSSRTSGGYEQYF	TGTGCCAGCAGCTCCCGGACTAGCGGAGGGTACGAGCAGTACTTC
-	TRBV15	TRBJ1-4	CATSSVQGSTNEKLFF	TGTGCCACCAGCAGCGTACAGGGCTCAACTAATGAAAAACTGTTTTTT